The present T cell receptor (beta chain) was sequenced within a study of Ad26.COV2.S vaccination and SARS-CoV-2 variants. Findings and limits, study-wide: People given the vaccine had a wider spike-specific TCR breadth than placebo recipients did.

Notes on this clone: Its specificity is unknown.

Clones were read by immunoSEQ multiplex PCR, and TCRdb kept only the in-frame ones, dropping some. The repertoire holds under 150,000 clones, with approximately 90% as singletons. The sequence was collected from a human donor who had recovered from COVID-19. Material: peripheral blood, obtained after recovery from COVID-19.

CDR3 residues: CASSDEGTEAFF. The DNA for the CDR3 is TGTGCCAGCAGTGATGAGGGGACTGAAGCTTTCTTT. This sequence joins TRBV2 and TRBJ1-1; a possible D gene is TRBD1 (5 bases). The ends were cut back, 3 bases at V and 5 bases at J, with 7 bases in the middle. Germline V CDR1 and CDR2: SNHLY, FYNNEI. The CDR3 has 12 residues. Full variable domain (outside the CDR3, taken from reference TRBV2 and TRBJ1-1): EPEVTQTPSHQVTQMGQEVILRCVPISNHLYFYWYRQILGQKVEFLVSFYNNEISEKSEIFDDQFSVERPDGSNFTLKIRSTKLEDSAMYFCASSDEGTEAFFGQGTRLTVV.